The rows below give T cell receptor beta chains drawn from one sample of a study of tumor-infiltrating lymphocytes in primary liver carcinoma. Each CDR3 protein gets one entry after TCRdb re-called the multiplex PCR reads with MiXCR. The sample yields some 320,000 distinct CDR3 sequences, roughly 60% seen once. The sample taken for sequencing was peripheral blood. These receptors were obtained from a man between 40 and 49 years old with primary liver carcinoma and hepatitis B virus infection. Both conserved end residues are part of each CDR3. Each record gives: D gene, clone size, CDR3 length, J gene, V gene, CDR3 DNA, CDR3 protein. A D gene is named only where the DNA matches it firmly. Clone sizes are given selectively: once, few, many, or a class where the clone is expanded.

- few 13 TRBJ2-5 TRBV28 TGTGCCAGCACCTGGGGGGGCGTAGAGACCCAGTACTTC CASTWGGVETQYF
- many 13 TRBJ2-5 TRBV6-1 TGTGCCAGCAGATCGGACCTCCTTGGGACCCAGTACTTC CASRSDLLGTQYF
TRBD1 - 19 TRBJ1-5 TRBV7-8 TGCGCCAGCAGCCGAACCGGGACAGGGGGCCGCTATAGCAATCAGTCCCAGCATTTT CASSRTGTGGRYSNQSQHF
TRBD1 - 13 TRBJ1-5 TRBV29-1 TGCAGAACCACGACAGGGAACAAACAGCCCCAGCATTTT CRTTTGNKQPQHF
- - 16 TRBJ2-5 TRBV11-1 TGTTCCAGCAGCTTCACAAGCGGGACATCTCAAGAGACCCAGTACTTC CSSSFTSGTSQETQYF
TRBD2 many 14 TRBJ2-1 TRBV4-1 TGCGCCAGCAGCCAATGGACTAGCGGGAATGAGCAGTTCTTC CASSQWTSGNEQFF
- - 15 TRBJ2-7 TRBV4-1 TGCGCCAGCAGCCAAGTCGGGACACCGTCTTACGAGCAGTACTTC CASSQVGTPSYEQYF
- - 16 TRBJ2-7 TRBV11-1 TGCGCCAGCAACCTGCGCGTCATGGCGTCCCTGGGGGAGCAGTACTTC CASNLRVMASLGEQYF
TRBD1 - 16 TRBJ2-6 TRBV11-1 TGTGCCATCAGCTTAGATACAGGGGCTGGGGCCAACGTCCAGACTTTC CAISLDTGAGANVQTF
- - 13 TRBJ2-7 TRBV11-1 TGTGCCAGCACGGGTAAGCGTTCCTACGAGCAGTACTTC CASTGKRSYEQYF
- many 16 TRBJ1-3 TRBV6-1 TGTGCCAGCTTTAAAGACGCTGGGGTCTCTGGAAACACCATATATTTT CASFKDAGVSGNTIYF
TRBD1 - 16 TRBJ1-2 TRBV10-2 TGCGCCAGCAGTGGAGGGGACAGGGGGGCTGACTATAGCTACACCTTC CASSGGDRGADYSYTF
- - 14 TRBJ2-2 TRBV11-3 TGTGCCAGTAGCCCCCTGGGGGCAAACGGGGAGCTGTTTTTT CASSPLGANGELFF
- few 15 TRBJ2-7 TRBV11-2 TGTGCCAGCAGTCCAGATTACAGCCCAGCCTACGAGCAGTACTTC CASSPDYSPAYEQYF
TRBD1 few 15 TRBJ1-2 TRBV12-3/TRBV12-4 TGTGCCAGCAATCCTGGGACAGGGACTTCTTATGGCTACACCTTC CASNPGTGTSYGYTF
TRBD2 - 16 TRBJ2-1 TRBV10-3 TGTGCCATCAGAGGGACTAGCGGGGAAAAATACGATGAGCAGTTCTTC CAIRGTSGEKYDEQFF
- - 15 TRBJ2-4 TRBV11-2 TGTACCAGCGGCACACTAGGACGCTCCCGGGACATTCAGTACTTC CTSGTLGRSRDIQYF
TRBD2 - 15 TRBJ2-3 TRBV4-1 TGCGCCAGCAGCCAAGTAGCGGGAGGGGCAGATACGCAGTATTTT CASSQVAGGADTQYF
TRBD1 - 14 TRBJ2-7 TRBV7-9 TGTGCCAGCGGACGGACAGGGCTCTCCTACGAGCAGTACTTC CASGRTGLSYEQYF
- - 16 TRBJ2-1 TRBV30 TGTGTCTGGAGTGTAACCCCGGGGATGGGGTACAATGAGCAGTTCTTC CVWSVTPGMGYNEQFF
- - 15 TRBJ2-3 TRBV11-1 TGTGTCAGCAGCCCCCAGGACCCCCCGGCAGATACGCAGTATTTT CVSSPQDPPADTQYF
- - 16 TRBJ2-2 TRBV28 TGTGCCAGCACCCCCAGGGTCACCTGGAACACCGGGGAGCTGTTTTTT CASTPRVTWNTGELFF
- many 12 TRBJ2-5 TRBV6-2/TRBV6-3 TGTGCCAGCCGTCCGTCAGGGGAGACCCAGTACTTC CASRPSGETQYF
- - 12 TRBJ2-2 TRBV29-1 TGCAGCGTCGAGGACGTGACCAAGGAGCTGTTTTTT CSVEDVTKELFF
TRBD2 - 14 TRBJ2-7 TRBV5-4 TGTGCCAGCAGCGCCGGACTAGCGACCTACGAGCAGTACTTC CASSAGLATYEQYF
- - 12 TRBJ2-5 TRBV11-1 TGTGCCAGCAGCTTAGCGTATGAGACCCAGTACTTC CASSLAYETQYF
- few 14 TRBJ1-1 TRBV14 TGTGCCAGCAGCCAAGGATTGACACTGCGAAAAGCTTTCTTT CASSQGLTLRKAFF
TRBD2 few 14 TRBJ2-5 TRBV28 TGTGCCAGCAGTTCGGGAGGGACCCAAGAGACCCAGTACTTC CASSSGGTQETQYF
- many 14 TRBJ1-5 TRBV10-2 TGCGCCAGCAGTGACGGGCGGGGGAATCAGCCCCAGCATTTT CASSDGRGNQPQHF
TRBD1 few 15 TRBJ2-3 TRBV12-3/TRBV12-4 TGTGCCAGGCCAGACAGGGTAACGTGGACAGATACGCAGTATTTT CARPDRVTWTDTQYF
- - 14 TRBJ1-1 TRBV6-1 TGTGTCAGCAGAATGAGCAGCGGGGCCGCAGAAGCTTTCTTT CVSRMSSGAAEAFF
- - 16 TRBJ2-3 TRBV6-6 TGTGCCAGCAGTCTTCCGGAACGCCACAACGGCGATACGCAGTATTTT CASSLPERHNGDTQYF
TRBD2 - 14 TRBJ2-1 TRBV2 TGTGCCAGCAGAGAGGCTAGCGGGAGCACTGAGCAGTTCTTC CASREASGSTEQFF
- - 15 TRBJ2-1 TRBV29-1 TGCGGCGTTGACAACGACCCCGGGACAAGCAATGAGCAGTTCTTC CGVDNDPGTSNEQFF
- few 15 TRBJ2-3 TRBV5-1 TGCGCCAGCAGCTTGGCCGGGGCGAAGGGAGATACGCAGTATTTT CASSLAGAKGDTQYF
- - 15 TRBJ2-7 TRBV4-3 TGCGCCAGCAGCCCAGATCGGACAGCCTCCTATGAGCATTACTTC CASSPDRTASYEHYF
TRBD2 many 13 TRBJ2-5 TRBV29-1 TGCAGCGTACTAGCGGGAGCGGCGGGGACCCAGTACTTC CSVLAGAAGTQYF
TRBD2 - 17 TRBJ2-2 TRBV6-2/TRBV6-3 TGTGGCAGCAGTTACCTAGCGGGAGGGCCAGACACCGGGGAGCTGTTTTTT CGSSYLAGGPDTGELFF
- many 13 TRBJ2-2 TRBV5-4 TGTGCCAGCAGCTTGGACGGATCCGGGGAGCTGTTTTTT CASSLDGSGELFF
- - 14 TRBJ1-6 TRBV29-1 TGCAGCGCAACACTGGGGTACAAGGATTCACCCCTCCACTTT CSATLGYKDSPLHF
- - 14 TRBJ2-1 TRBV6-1 TGTACCAGCAGTGTACAGGACCTCTACAATGAGCAGTTCTTC CTSSVQDLYNEQFF
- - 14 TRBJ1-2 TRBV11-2 TGTGTCAACAGCCCTCGACAGCGAGTCTATGGCTACACCTTC CVNSPRQRVYGYTF
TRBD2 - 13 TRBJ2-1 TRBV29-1 TGCAACGTAGCGGGAGGGCCTCTGAATGAGCAGTTTTTC CNVAGGPLNEQFF
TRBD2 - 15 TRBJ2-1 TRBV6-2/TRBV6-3 TGTGCCTGCAGTTACCCGACTAGCTCCAACAATGAGCAGTTCTTC CACSYPTSSNNEQFF
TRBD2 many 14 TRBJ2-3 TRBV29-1 TGCAGCGTTGAGACTAGCTGGGACCCAGATACGCAGTATTTT CSVETSWDPDTQYF
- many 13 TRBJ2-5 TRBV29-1 TGCAGCGTTGAACCCCCCCTGGCAGAGACCCAGTACTTC CSVEPPLAETQYF
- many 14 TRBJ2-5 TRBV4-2 TGTGCCAGCAGCTCAAGACAGTACCAAGAGACCCAGTACTTC CASSSRQYQETQYF
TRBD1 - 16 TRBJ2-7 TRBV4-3 TGCGCCAGCAGTCAAGTCACAGGGGCCAGCTCCTGCGAGCAGTACTTC CASSQVTGASSCEQYF
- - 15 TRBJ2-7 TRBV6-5 TGTGCCAGCAGTTACCCGCCAGGGGGGTTTTACGAGCAGTACTTC CASSYPPGGFYEQYF
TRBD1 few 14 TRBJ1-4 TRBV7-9 TGTGCCAGCAGCTCGGGACAGTATAATGAAAAACTGTTTTTT CASSSGQYNEKLFF
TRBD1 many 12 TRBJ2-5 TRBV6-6 TGTGCCAGCAGTTTACAGGGGGAGACCCAGTACTTC CASSLQGETQYF
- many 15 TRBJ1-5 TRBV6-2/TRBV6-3 TGTGCCAGCAGTGTGGACGGGAATGCCTATCAGCCCCAGCATTTT CASSVDGNAYQPQHF
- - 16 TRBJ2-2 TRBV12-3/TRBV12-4 TGTGCCAGCACCCCACCCCTAGGCTCGGTCACCGGGGAGCTCTCTTTT CASTPPLGSVTGELSF
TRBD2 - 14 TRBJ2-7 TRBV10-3 TGTGCCATCAGTGGTCTAGCGGTAGTGTCCGAGCAGTACTTC CAISGLAVVSEQYF
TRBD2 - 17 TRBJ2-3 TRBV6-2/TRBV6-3 TGTGCCAGCATCCACGGGACTAGCGGGAGGGCTAGGGATACGCAGTATTTT CASIHGTSGRARDTQYF
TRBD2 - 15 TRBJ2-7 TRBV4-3 TGCGCCAGCAGCCCCGATCGAGCGGGAGGCTACGAGCAGTACTTC CASSPDRAGGYEQYF
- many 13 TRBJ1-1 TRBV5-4 TGTGCCAGCAGCTGGGGCCGGAACACTGAAGCTTTCTTT CASSWGRNTEAFF
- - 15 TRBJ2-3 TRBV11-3 TGTGCCAGCTGCCCCGGTGGGGGTCCCACAGATATGCAGTATTTT CASCPGGGPTDMQYF
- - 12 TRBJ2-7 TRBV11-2 TGTGCCAGCAGTCCCACTGCCTACGGCCAGTACTTC CASSPTAYGQYF
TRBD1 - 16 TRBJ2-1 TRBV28 TGTGCCAGCCGGGACAGGGGAGCGGGAGCGGTCAATGAGCAGTTCTTC CASRDRGAGAVNEQFF